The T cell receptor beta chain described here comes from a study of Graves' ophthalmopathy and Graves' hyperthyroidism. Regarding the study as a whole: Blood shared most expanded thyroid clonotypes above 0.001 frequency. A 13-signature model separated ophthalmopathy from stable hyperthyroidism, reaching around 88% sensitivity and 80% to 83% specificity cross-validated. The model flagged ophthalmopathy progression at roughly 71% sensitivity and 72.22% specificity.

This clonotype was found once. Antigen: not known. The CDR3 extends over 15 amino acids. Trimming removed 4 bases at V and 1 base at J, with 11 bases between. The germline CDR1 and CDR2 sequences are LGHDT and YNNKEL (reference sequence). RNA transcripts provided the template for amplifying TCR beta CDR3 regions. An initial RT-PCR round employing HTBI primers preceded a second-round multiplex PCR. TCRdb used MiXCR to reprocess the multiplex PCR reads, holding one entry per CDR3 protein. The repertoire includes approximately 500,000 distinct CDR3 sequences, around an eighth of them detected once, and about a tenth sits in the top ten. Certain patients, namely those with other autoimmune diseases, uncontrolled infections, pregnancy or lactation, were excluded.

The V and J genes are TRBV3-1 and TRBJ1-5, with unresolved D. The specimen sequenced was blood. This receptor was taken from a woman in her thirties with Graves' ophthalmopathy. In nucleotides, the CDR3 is TGTGCCAGCAGCCTCCCCGAGGGAAGCAATCAGCCCCAGCATTTT. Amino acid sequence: CASSLPEGSNQPQHF. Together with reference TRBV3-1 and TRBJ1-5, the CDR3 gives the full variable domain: DTAVSQTPKYLVTQMGNDKSIKCEQNLGHDTMYWYKQDSKKFLKIMFSYNNKELIINETVPNRFSPKSPDKAHLNLHINSLELGDSAVYFCASSLPEGSNQPQHFGDGTRLSIL.